This section outlines one TCR beta chain sequence together with its context. This specimen comes from a study of blood T cell repertoires in COVID-19. Original processing methods: Cell counts per sample came from amplifying reference gene primers. Libraries were prepared by immunoSEQ multiplex PCR; TCRdb keeps only in-frame clonotypes and omits some of them. V and J calls and clone size follow that table, whereas D and trimming were derived from the DNA. The table includes around 480,000 clones, 88% detected once. Material: peripheral blood. This TCR was sampled from a woman aged 45-60 years with COVID-19, enrolled during active disease.

The CDR3 reads CASSKQGSNEKLFF. For the CDR3, the DNA is TGTGCCAGCTCAAAACAGGGGTCTAATGAAAAACTGTTTTTT. V is TRBV18 and J is TRBJ1-4; 7 bases line up with TRBD1. Germline V gene data show CDR1 as KGHSH and CDR2 as LQKENI. The CDR3 totals 14 residues. J lost 3 bases, V lost 5 bases, and 3 bases had no gene match.